The clone carrying this T cell receptor beta chain has a handful of counts. The sample comes from a study of blood T cell repertoires in COVID-19. Study as a whole: There were acute and convalescent COVID-19 samples, and they came from the United States, Italy and Spain.

The repertoire was sequenced with immunoSEQ multiplex PCR; TCRdb's copy has only in-frame clones and lacks some. The data show roughly 280,000 clones, 85% to 90% seen once. The study drew participants aged about 18 to 95 years from approximately 23 US areas. With V trimmed by 7 bases and J by 5 bases, 12 bases remained unmatched. Germline CDR1 is MNHEY and CDR2 is SVGEGT. This CDR3 comprises 16 residues. The rearrangement joins TRBV6-2 or TRBV6-3 to TRBJ2-2, with 8 bases that match TRBD1. The clonotype comes from a woman aged 25 to 39 with acute COVID-19. Material for sequencing was PBMCs or T cells enriched from blood (not recorded which). The DNA of the CDR3 is TGTGCCAGCACCCCTTGGCCCAGGGGGCGAACCGGGGAGCTGTTTTTT. This translates into CASTPWPRGRTGELFF.